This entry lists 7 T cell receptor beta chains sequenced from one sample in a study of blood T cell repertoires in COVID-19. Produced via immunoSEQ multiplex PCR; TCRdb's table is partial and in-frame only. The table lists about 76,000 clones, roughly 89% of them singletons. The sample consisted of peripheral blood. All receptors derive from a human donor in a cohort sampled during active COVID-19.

This CDR3 is CSVVEGSNYGYTF. CDR3 sequence (DNA): TGCAGCGTTGTGGAGGGTTCTAACTATGGCTACACCTTC. This chain links TRBV29-1 with TRBJ1-2, with no clear D. With 4 bases removed from V and 0 bases from J, the gap between germline ends came to 9 bases. CDR1 SQVTM and CDR2 ANQGSEA come from the germline V gene. The CDR3 totals 13 residues.

CDR3 DNA: TGTGCCAGCAGCTTCAGGGTATATACGCAGTATTTT. This translates into CASSFRVYTQYF. This chain connects TRBV5-6 to TRBJ2-3; possible D gene TRBD1, 5 bases. The CDR3 is 12 amino acids. Deletions cut 2 bases from V and 7 bases from J, with 8 bases between. Germline lookup yields CDR1 SGHDT and CDR2 YYEEEE.

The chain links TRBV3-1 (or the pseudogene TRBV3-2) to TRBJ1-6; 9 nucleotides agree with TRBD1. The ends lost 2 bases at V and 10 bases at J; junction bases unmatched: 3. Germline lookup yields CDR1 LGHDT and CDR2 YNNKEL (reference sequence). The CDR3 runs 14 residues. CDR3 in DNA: TGTGCCAGCAGCCAAAGGACAGGGGACTCACCCCTCCACTTT. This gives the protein CASSQRTGDSPLHF.

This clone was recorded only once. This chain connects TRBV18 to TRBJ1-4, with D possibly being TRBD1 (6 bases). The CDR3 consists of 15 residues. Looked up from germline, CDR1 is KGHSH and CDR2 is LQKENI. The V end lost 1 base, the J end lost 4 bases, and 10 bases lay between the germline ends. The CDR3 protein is CASSPLGQNNEKLFF. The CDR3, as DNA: TGTGCCAGCTCACCACTTGGACAGAATAATGAAAAACTGTTTTTT.

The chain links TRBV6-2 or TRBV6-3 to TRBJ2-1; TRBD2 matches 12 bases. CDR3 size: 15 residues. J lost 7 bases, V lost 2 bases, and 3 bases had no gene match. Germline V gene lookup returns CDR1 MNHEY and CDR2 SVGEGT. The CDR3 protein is CASSYLLAGGNEQFF. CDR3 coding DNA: TGTGCCAGCAGTTACCTCCTAGCGGGGGGGAATGAGCAGTTCTTC.

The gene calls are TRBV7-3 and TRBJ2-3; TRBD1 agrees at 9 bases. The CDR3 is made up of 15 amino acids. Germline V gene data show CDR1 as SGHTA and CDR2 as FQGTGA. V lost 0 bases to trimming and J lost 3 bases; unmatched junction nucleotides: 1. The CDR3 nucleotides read TGTGCCAGCAGCTTAACGGGACAGGGAACAGATACGCAGTATTTT. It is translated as CASSLTGQGTDTQYF.

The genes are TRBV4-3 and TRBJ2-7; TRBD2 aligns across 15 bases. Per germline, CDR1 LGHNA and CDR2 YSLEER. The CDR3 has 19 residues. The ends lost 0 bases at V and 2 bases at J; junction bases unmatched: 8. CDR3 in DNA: TGCGCCAGCAGCCAAGATCTCAGGACTAGCGGGGGGGCGACCTACGAGCAGTACTTC. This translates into CASSQDLRTSGGATYEQYF.